This TCR beta chain came from a study of cytomegalovirus exposure and HLA in healthy donors. Study summary: T cells numbering some 170 million yielded 95 million to 140 million unique TCR beta sequences in an earlier analysis.

Study-level findings and limits: Productive status was seen about 90% or about 30% of the time for most TCR beta V segments in an earlier analysis. A link between a missense DCLRE1C variant and TCR beta V- and J-gene trimming emerged from a later analysis. In a later analysis, HLA-C alleles had the fewest associated TCRs, DRB1 alleles the most.

Amplification used 60 Vbeta primers and 13 Jbeta primers. Only in-frame clones appear in the TCRdb table, and some are missing; sequencing was by immunoSEQ multiplex PCR. This table holds about 160,000 clones, 80% found once. Turning to this clone: Its antigen is currently unknown.

Germline CDR1 and CDR2: SGHRS and YFSETQ. Trimming removed 3 bases from V and 5 bases from J, with 15 bases in between. The CDR3 is 15 amino acids. The chain carries TRBV5-1 and TRBJ2-1; tentative D call: TRBD2 (5 bases). The sequence was obtained from a man under 40 in good health and CMV-seronegative. The specimen sequenced was PBMCs. The CDR3 loop reads CASSSSGAWDNEQFF. The CDR3, as DNA: TGCGCCAGCAGCTCCAGCGGCGCCTGGGACAATGAGCAGTTCTTC.